Listed here is a single T cell receptor beta chain. Antigen unknown. These data are taken from a study of cytomegalovirus exposure and HLA in healthy donors. For the study at large: T cells numbering about 179 million yielded 95 million to 140 million unique TCR beta sequences in an earlier analysis. General study results and limits: In a later analysis, the majority of CMV-associated beta chains seemingly showed HLA restriction. Per published accounts, TCR beta sequences correctly predicted the HLA-A and HLA-B alleles of most subjects.

Both 60 Vbeta primers and 13 Jbeta primers went into the PCR. TCRdb keeps only in-frame clones here, not all; method: immunoSEQ multiplex PCR. The profile covers some 150,000 clones, with around 80% appearing a single time and roughly 0.82% taken by the ten largest. The V gene's germline CDR1 is SGHRS and CDR2 YFSETQ. The CDR3 is made up of 17 amino acids. The trim removed 2 bases at V and 3 bases at J, leaving 13 bases unmatched. Sequenced material: PBMCs. The TCR was taken from a female donor in good health and CMV-seronegative. The chain couples TRBV5-1 to TRBJ2-7; 8 positions match TRBD2. The CDR3 region is CASSFRRGGGSIYEQYF. Written as DNA, the CDR3 is TGCGCCAGCAGCTTTCGTCGGGGGGGCGGGTCGATCTACGAGCAGTACTTC. The variable domain in full, completed from reference TRBV5-1 and TRBJ2-7, reads KAGVTQTPRYLIKTRGQQVTLSCSPISGHRSVSWYQQTPGQGLQFLFEYFSETQRNKGNFPGRFSGRQFSNSRSEMNVSTLELGDSALYLCASSFRRGGGSIYEQYFGPGTRLTVT.